This T cell receptor beta chain was captured by sequencing in a study of T cells in Graves' hyperthyroidism and ophthalmopathy (dated by TCRdb to between 2017 and 2020). Looking at the study overall: Peripheral blood was collected at initial diagnosis, before any treatment. The 100 discovery patients were randomly split 7:3 into training and test sets. In addition, the study compared T-cell repertoires in thyroid tissue and in blood from about 6 Graves' hyperthyroidism patients. An independent validation cohort of 18 to 20 hyperthyroidism patients and 17 patients who later progressed to ophthalmopathy tested prospective prediction of ophthalmopathy. The paper describes TCR Vbeta CDR3 sequencing of around 130 peripheral blood samples, made up of some 42 ophthalmopathy patients, approximately 76 hyperthyroidism patients and some 17 progressor patients. Following sampling, methimazole starting at 30 mg daily was given to hyperthyroidism patients, and high-dose intravenous methylprednisolone was given to ophthalmopathy patients. To identify distinguishing TCR V-J signatures, a discovery cohort of around 98 patients was used, comprising 40 to 45 with Graves' ophthalmopathy and around 60 with stable Graves' hyperthyroidism.

The CDR3 spans 14 residues, from the cysteine through the phenylalanine. Of the read, only the CDR3 DNA is kept; its 42 bases are in frame from base 1. The V and J ends are trimmed by 1 base and 3 bases, leaving 10 bases between them. Per the germline V gene, SGHTA is the CDR1 and FQGNSA is the CDR2. The hyperthyroidism patients were between 18 and 65 years old and newly diagnosed, with a disease duration of less than 2 months. Patients with uncontrolled infections, other autoimmune diseases, pregnancy or lactation were excluded. Diagnoses were based on clinical symptoms, serum thyroxine and TRAb, thyroid ultrasound and orbital computed tomography. For progressor patients, blood was drawn at the first diagnosis of hyperthyroidism, before any ophthalmopathy symptoms had appeared. PBMCs were separated from 10 ml of fresh peripheral blood using Ficoll-Paque density gradient centrifugation. Patients classed as progressors first received a Graves' hyperthyroidism diagnosis and then went on to develop ophthalmopathy during follow-up. Total RNA was extracted using Trizol reagent, and RNA quality was assessed on an Agilent 2100 Bioanalyzer.

Overall study results and their limits: Sample size was not statistically predetermined, and blinding of investigators to group allocation was not performed. Ophthalmopathy was separated from stable hyperthyroidism by a 13 V-J signature model, with approximately 86% sensitivity and around 81% specificity obtained in cross-validation and 80%/75% obtained in testing. Blood samples also contained most of the expanded thyroid clonotypes (frequency above 0.001), which suggests that blood repertoires may reflect thyroid immune responses. During validation, the model predicted progression to ophthalmopathy a median of about 6.3 months ahead of onset, with almost 71% sensitivity and about 72% specificity.

This clonotype showed up many times. Its antigen has not been determined. No quality values exist for individual bases; no much larger clone is one base distant. The TCR beta CDR3 regions were amplified from the RNA transcripts. The first round of RT-PCR for the TCR CDR3 was performed with the HTBI primer set and the Qiagen OneStep RT-PCR kit. Libraries were constructed in a second round of multiplex PCR, after which size selection and purification were carried out. The libraries were sequenced on an Illumina HiSeq2000 using paired-end 100 bp reads. Processing in the source paper ran as follows. SOAPnuke was used to process the raw data, removing reads that contained adapters or uncalled bases, had a mean Phred below 15, or lacked an exact match to the constant primer or identifier. COPE v1.2.5 was used to merge high-quality paired reads, and clonotypes were defined as unique nucleotide sequences. MiTCR v1.1 was used to align clonotypes to the IMGT TRBV, TRBD and TRBJ reference segments. The analysis included only V-J combinations with a frequency above 0.0001, which together covered 99% to 99.2% of the repertoires. The TCS score was defined as F50 (clonal expansion) divided by E x V (chaos), with BLOSUM62-based TCRdist calculated between CDR3 peptides within each V-J. Welch's t-statistics and random forest reduced approximately 520 V-J features to 13, which were used in a naive Bayes classifier (R e1071). The raw public data were reprocessed by TCRdb itself: fastp quality trimming at Q25, MiXCR clonotype calling, in-frame beta chains only. Records with the same CDR3 protein are collapsed into one entry carrying the most frequent genes and DNA. The V and J calls and clone size come from TCRdb's table, not from the authors' own analysis. The table for this sample lists 270,000 or so distinct CDR3 sequences; 25% to 30% of them were counted only once. The leading ten clones occupy over 25% of the sample.

The material sequenced was blood. The receptor was derived from a man aged 35 to 55 with Graves' hyperthyroidism that later progressed to Graves' ophthalmopathy. The V and J genes are TRBV7-2 and TRBJ2-7, with TRBD1 tentatively as D gene (6 bases match). The DNA is TGTGCCAGCAGCTTAGGACAGGTAAACTACGAGCAGTACTTC. Its translation reads: CASSLGQVNYEQYF.